The 18 T cell receptor beta chains presented below share a single source sample, sequenced in a study of OX40 agonist ivuxolimab in advanced cancers. Produced via immunoSEQ multiplex PCR; TCRdb's table is partial and in-frame only. Of approximately 40,000 clones listed, more than 75% are singletons. Sequences were derived from CD4+ or CD8+ T cells sorted from blood, sampled in a trial of the OX40 agonist ivuxolimab. The receptors derive from an adult with an advanced solid tumor such as melanoma, head and neck, liver or kidney cancer.

J is TRBJ2-1 and V is TRBV9; D gene ambiguous. Germline V gene data show CDR1 as SGDLS and CDR2 as YYNGEE. The CDR3 has 14 amino acids. V dropped 2 bases and J dropped 8 bases, with 14 bases sitting between them. CDR3 DNA: TGTGCCAGCAGCGTTAGGTTAGAGGAAGATGAGCAGTTCTTC. As protein: CASSVRLEEDEQFF.

The chain combines TRBV5-6 with TRBJ2-5, with 7 bases fitting TRBD1. The length of the CDR3 is 15 residues. Germline V gives CDR1 SGHDT, CDR2 YYEEEE. V shed 4 bases and J 2 bases; nucleotides not matched to a gene: 8. The CDR3 is CASSQPGQTQETQYF. The CDR3 DNA reads as TGTGCCAGCAGCCAACCGGGACAGACGCAAGAGACCCAGTACTTC.

V is TRBV21-1 and J is TRBJ2-7; TRBD2 is the table's D call and was not checked against the DNA. TRBV21-1 is classified as a pseudogene. The CDR3 extends over 13 amino acids. CDR3 loop: CASSTREGAGQYF. In DNA, the CDR3 is TGTGCCAGCAGCACCCGGGAGGGGGCGGGACAGTACTTC.

V usage is TRBV6-5 and J usage is TRBJ1-1; D is unresolved. Between the trimmed V and J ends, which lost 2 bases and 4 bases, there was a span of 5 bases. The germline V gene has CDR1 MNHEY and CDR2 SVGAGI. The CDR3 contains 12 residues. CDR3 bases: TGTGCCAGCAGTTACGTTGGCACTGAAGCTTTCTTT. Translating it yields CASSYVGTEAFF.

The gene calls are TRBV5-4 and TRBJ2-7; 7 nucleotides agree with TRBD1. Looked up from germline, CDR1 is SGHNT and CDR2 is YYREEE (reference sequence). The CDR3 loop spans 13 amino acids. After removal of 4 bases from V and 6 bases from J, the junction contained 7 bases not matched to a gene. CDR3 residues: CASSRDRVSEQYF. CDR3 DNA: TGTGCCAGCAGCCGAGACAGGGTCTCCGAGCAGTACTTC.

This clone is medium-sized by share. The rearrangement uses TRBV5-3 and TRBJ1-1; D is unclear. TRBV5-3 is an ORF for which the function is uncertain. The CDR3 contains 15 residues. V was trimmed by 3 bases and J by 1 base, leaving 13 bases between them. CDR3 in DNA: TGTGCCAGAAGCTCCCGGACCCCATCGAACACTGAAGCTTTCTTT. It is translated as CARSSRTPSNTEAFF.

The V call is TRBV13, the J call TRBJ2-1, with 11 bases that match TRBD1. The V segment lost 4 bases and the J segment 7 bases; nucleotides outside the gene matches: 6. This CDR3 contains 15 residues. Germline lookup yields CDR1 PRHDT and CDR2 FYEKMQ (reference sequence). DNA of the CDR3: TGTGCCAGCAGCTCGCCGGGACAGGGGGGAAATGAGCAGTTCTTC. Amino acids: CASSSPGQGGNEQFF.

This chain links TRBV14 with TRBJ2-7, with D unclear. Germline values: CDR1 SGHDN, CDR2 FVKESK. The V end lost 6 bases, the J end lost 1 base, and 10 bases lay between the germline ends. The CDR3 length is 13 residues. The CDR3 reads CASRATVSYEQYF. The CDR3 DNA is TGTGCCAGCAGGGCCACAGTATCCTACGAGCAGTACTTC.

The chain carries TRBV29-1 and TRBJ1-1, with 7 bases aligning to TRBD1. V shed 6 bases, J shed 6 bases, and the junction held 7 bases outside the gene matches. Germline CDR1 SQVTM, CDR2 ANQGSEA. The CDR3 runs to 12 residues. The CDR3 sequence is CSVRQGGSEAFF. The CDR3 DNA reads as TGCAGCGTAAGACAGGGCGGCTCTGAAGCTTTCTTT.

The rearrangement links TRBV29-1 to TRBJ2-7, with D possibly matching TRBD1 (6 bases). CDR3 length: 13 amino acids. Germline CDR1 reads SQVTM; CDR2 reads ANQGSEA. The V gene lost 4 bases and the J gene lost 5 bases, with 15 bases spanning the gap. CDR3 bases: TGCAGCGTTGCCGACAGGAATTCTAACGAGCAGTACTTC. As protein: CSVADRNSNEQYF.

The CDR3 DNA reads TGTGCCAGCAGCCTAGAGGCAGCGGGGGTAGTGGGGCAGTACTTC. Translation gives CASSLEAAGVVGQYF. The chain employs TRBV7-8 and TRBJ2-7; 8 nucleotides agree with TRBD2. The J segment lost 9 bases and the V segment lost 5 bases, leaving 15 bases of the junction unmatched. The germline V gene encodes CDR1 SGHVS and CDR2 FQNEAQ. This CDR3 has 15 residues.

The chain carries TRBV15 and TRBJ1-1, with a weak D call TRBD1 (6 bases). CDR1 and CDR2 (germline): LNHNV, YYDKDF (reference sequence). The CDR3 length is 15 residues. V was clipped by 3 bases and J by 5 bases, with 16 bases between them. CDR3 nucleotide sequence: TGTGCCACCAGCAGGGGCCAGGGGTTGAGAACTGAAGCTTTCTTT. The encoded protein is CATSRGQGLRTEAFF. Together with reference TRBV15 and TRBJ1-1, the CDR3 gives the full variable domain: DAMVIQNPRYQVTQFGKPVTLSCSQTLNHNVMYWYQQKSSQAPKLLFHYYDKDFNNEADTPDNFQSRRPNTSFCFLDIRSPGLGDTAMYLCATSRGQGLRTEAFFGQGTRLTVV.

The gene calls are TRBV27 and TRBJ2-1; 7 nucleotides align to TRBD2. V shed 5 bases, J shed 9 bases, and the junction held 13 bases outside the gene matches. Germline V gene sequence: CDR1 MNHEY, CDR2 SMNVEV (reference sequence). There are 15 residues in the CDR3. The CDR3 bases are TGTGCCAGCAGTCCCCTCCGGCGGGAGAATCGTGAGCAGTTCTTC. It is translated as CASSPLRRENREQFF.

The sample holds one count of this clone. The chain employs TRBV27 and TRBJ2-1; 11 bases match TRBD2. This CDR3 comprises 16 residues. V lost 2 bases and J lost 6; bases outside the gene matches: 6. CDR1 is MNHEY, CDR2 SMNVEV, per germline (reference sequence). As DNA, the CDR3 is TGTGCCAGCAGTTTAATCTTAGCGGGAGGGCCCAATGAGCAGTTCTTC. This gives the protein CASSLILAGGPNEQFF.

This chain connects TRBV9 to TRBJ2-1; 9 bases are shared with TRBD2. CDR3 length equals 16 residues. The germline V gene has CDR1 SGDLS and CDR2 YYNGEE. The V and J ends lost 3 bases and 3 bases, in that order; junction bases with no gene match: 7. This CDR3 is CASSAPSGKNYNEQFF. The CDR3, as DNA: TGTGCCAGCAGCGCGCCTAGCGGGAAGAACTACAATGAGCAGTTCTTC.

This CDR3 is CASAGTYNEQFF. DNA for the CDR3: TGTGCCAGCGCCGGGACTTACAATGAGCAGTTCTTC. The rearrangement links TRBV11-2 to TRBJ2-1; D possibly corresponds to TRBD2 (6 bases). V was shortened by 8 bases and J by 4 bases, with 9 bases between the two germline ends. The germline gives CDR1 SGHAT, CDR2 FQNNGV. The CDR3 spans 12 residues.

This clone is termed medium-sized. V and J are TRBV7-8 and TRBJ2-2, with TRBD2 matching over 10 bases. The CDR3 runs to 19 residues. Germline V CDR1 and CDR2: SGHVS, FQNEAQ. V dropped 5 bases and J dropped 6; count of bases not matched to a gene: 18. The CDR3 region has the DNA TGTGCCAGCAGCCTACGCTTATTATATAGCGGGAGGTTAGCCGGGGAGCTGTTTTTT. Protein sequence: CASSLRLLYSGRLAGELFF.

V and J are TRBV9 and TRBJ2-5; TRBD2 aligns across 7 bases. Germline-derived CDR1 and CDR2 are SGDLS and YYNGEE. The V segment lost 2 bases and the J segment 2 bases; nucleotides outside the gene matches: 9. The CDR3 covers 16 residues. CDR3 DNA: TGTGCCAGCAGCGTCGAAGCGGGAAGTTGGCAAGAGACCCAGTACTTC. Protein sequence: CASSVEAGSWQETQYF.